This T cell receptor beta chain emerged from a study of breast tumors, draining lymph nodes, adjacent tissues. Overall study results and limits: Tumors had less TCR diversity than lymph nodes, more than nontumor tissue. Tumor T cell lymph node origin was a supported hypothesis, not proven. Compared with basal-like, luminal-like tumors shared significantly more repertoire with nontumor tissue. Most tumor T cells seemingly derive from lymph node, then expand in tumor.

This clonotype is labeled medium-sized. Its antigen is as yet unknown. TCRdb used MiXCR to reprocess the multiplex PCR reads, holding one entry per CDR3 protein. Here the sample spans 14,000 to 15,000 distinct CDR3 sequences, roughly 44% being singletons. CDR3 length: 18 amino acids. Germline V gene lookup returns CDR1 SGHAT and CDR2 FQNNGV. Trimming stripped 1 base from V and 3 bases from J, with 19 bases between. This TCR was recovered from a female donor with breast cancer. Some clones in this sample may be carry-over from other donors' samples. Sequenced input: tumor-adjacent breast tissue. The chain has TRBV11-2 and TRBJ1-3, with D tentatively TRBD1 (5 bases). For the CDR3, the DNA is TGTGCCAGCAGCTTAGGTCCTGCAGGGAATAGCTTTGGAAACACCATATATTTT. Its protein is CASSLGPAGNSFGNTIYF.